Listed below are T cell receptor beta chains from one sample, sequenced in a study of T cells in Graves' hyperthyroidism and ophthalmopathy. TCRdb recomputed calls from the multiplex PCR reads with MiXCR, one row per CDR3 protein. The data hold hundreds of thousands of distinct CDR3 sequences, with roughly 13% observed a single time. The material sequenced was blood. The receptors were sampled from a woman aged 18-29 years with Graves' hyperthyroidism. Both conserved end residues are part of each CDR3. Fields, in order: V gene, CDR3 length, D gene, clone size, J gene, CDR3 DNA, CDR3 protein. D genes are given only for firm matches. Not every row has a clone size; where given, it reads once, few, many or a size class.

TRBV11-3	16	TRBD1	many	TRBJ2-7	TGTGCCAGCAGCTTAGATGGGGACAGTAGCCCCTACGAGCAGTACTTC	CASSLDGDSSPYEQYF
TRBV28	15	TRBD1	many	TRBJ1-3	TGTGCCAGCAGCCTCGGGACAGCCTCTGGAAACACCATATATTTT	CASSLGTASGNTIYF
TRBV28	16	NA	many	TRBJ2-2	TGTGCCAGCAGTTTGGGACGACACAAGAACACCGGGGAGCTGTTTTTT	CASSLGRHKNTGELFF
TRBV20-1	13	TRBD1	many	TRBJ2-7	TGCAGTGCGTGGACAGGGGGCTCCTACGAGCAGTACTTC	CSAWTGGSYEQYF
TRBV20-1	16	NA	few	TRBJ2-1	TGCAGTGCTCCCTTAGGAGATTCGGGTTTCTACAATGAGCAGTTCTTC	CSAPLGDSGFYNEQFF
TRBV28	14	TRBD1	many	TRBJ1-1	TGTGCCAGCAGACCCGGGACAGAGAACACTGAAGCTTTCTTT	CASRPGTENTEAFF
TRBV18	16	NA	many	TRBJ1-5	TGTGCCAGCTCCCAAGCCGCGACGGACTTGGGGTCGCCCCAGCATTTT	CASSQAATDLGSPQHF
TRBV5-8	17	TRBD2	few	TRBJ2-2	TGTGCCAGCAGCTGGAGGTCGGGGGGACCAACGCCCGGGGAGCTGTTTTTT	CASSWRSGGPTPGELFF
TRBV20-1	11	NA	many	TRBJ1-4	TGCAGTGGCCACTATTCCGAAAAACTGTTTTTT	CSGHYSEKLFF
TRBV12-3/TRBV12-4	14	TRBD1	NA	TRBJ1-6	TGTGCCAGCAGAGGTAGGGGGCGCGATTCACCCCTCCACTTT	CASRGRGRDSPLHF
TRBV6-5	18	TRBD1	many	TRBJ2-7	TGTGCCAGCAGTTACAACCCTGGCCTGGGACAGGGTATCTACGAGCAGTACTTC	CASSYNPGLGQGIYEQYF
TRBV28	15	NA	many	TRBJ1-4	TGTGCCAGCAGATCCCCCCAGGGATTCGGTGAAAAACTGTTTTTT	CASRSPQGFGEKLFF
TRBV14	15	NA	many	TRBJ2-3	TGTGCCAGCAGCCGGACTGCCCGAGTCGGAGATACGCAGTATTTT	CASSRTARVGDTQYF
TRBV29-1	14	NA	few	TRBJ2-1	TGCAGCGTTCCCCCTCCGGAAGATTTCGATGAGCAGTTCTTC	CSVPPPEDFDEQFF
TRBV20-1	15	TRBD1	many	TRBJ2-7	TGCAGTGCGATCAAGGGGGCAGGGTTCTCCTACGAGCAGTACTTC	CSAIKGAGFSYEQYF
TRBV20-1	18	TRBD1	many	TRBJ1-5	TGCAGTGCCACCTCGTACAAGATCCGGGACAGTGGAGGGTGGCCCCAGCATTTT	CSATSYKIRDSGGWPQHF
TRBV3-1	13	NA	many	TRBJ2-7	TGTGCCAGCAGCCTAAACGGACGGAACGAGCAGTACTTC	CASSLNGRNEQYF
TRBV15	14	NA	many	TRBJ2-1	TGTGCCACCAGCCGATGGGGCCTGGGGAATGAGCAGTTCTTC	CATSRWGLGNEQFF
TRBV7-8	14	NA	few	TRBJ2-5	TGTGCCAGCAGCTCGGTGACCTGGGGGGAGACCCAGTACTTC	CASSSVTWGETQYF
TRBV29-1	12	NA	many	TRBJ1-1	TGCAGCGTTGAACGGGGATTCACTGAAGCTTTCTTT	CSVERGFTEAFF
TRBV7-9	13	NA	many	TRBJ2-5	TGTGCCAGCAGCCCCGACCGGACCGAGACCCAGTACTTC	CASSPDRTETQYF
TRBV9	14	NA	few	TRBJ2-2	TGTGCCAGCAGCGTAGCGGCAGGGACCGGGGAGCTGTTTTTT	CASSVAAGTGELFF
TRBV14	17	TRBD2	NA	TRBJ2-3	TGTGCCAGCAGCCGAACCCGACTAGCGGGGGGGCAGGATACGCAGTATTTT	CASSRTRLAGGQDTQYF
TRBV6-2/TRBV6-3	14	NA	many	TRBJ2-1	TGTGCCAGCAGTGAATGGACTAACTACAATGAGCAGTTCTTC	CASSEWTNYNEQFF
TRBV6-1	16	TRBD1	many	TRBJ1-1	TGTGCCAGCAGTTCGGGACAGGGGAAGGCTAGGACTGAAGCTTTCTTT	CASSSGQGKARTEAFF
TRBV2	15	TRBD2	many	TRBJ2-7	TGTGCCAGCACCGAATGGGCTAGCGGGAAGGACGAGCAGTACTTC	CASTEWASGKDEQYF
TRBV18	17	NA	few	TRBJ2-7	TGTGCCAGCTCACCCTACCACCGGGACGGAAGCTCCTACGAGCAGTACTTC	CASSPYHRDGSSYEQYF
TRBV15	14	TRBD1	many	TRBJ1-1	TGTGCCACCAGCGAGGGGACAGGGTCCCCTGAAGCTTTCTTT	CATSEGTGSPEAFF
TRBV4-1	17	NA	few	TRBJ1-6	TGCGCCAGCAGCCAAGCCCCTCCCGGGGGGGTAAATTCACCCCTCCACTTT	CASSQAPPGGVNSPLHF
TRBV20-1	16	NA	many	TRBJ2-5	TGCAGTGCTCCCCGCGTCCCCCTGAGAAACCAAGAGACCCAGTACTTC	CSAPRVPLRNQETQYF
TRBV24-1	17	NA	NA	TRBJ1-2	TGTGCCACCAGTGATTCAGGGTGGGGCGGAGAATTCTATGGCTACACCTTC	CATSDSGWGGEFYGYTF
TRBV14	13	NA	many	TRBJ1-5	TGTGCCAGCAGCCAAGATTTCTGGCAGCCCCAGCATTTT	CASSQDFWQPQHF
TRBV9	18	NA	many	TRBJ1-3	TGTGCCAGCAGCGTAGAAAGTTACGATGTGATCTCTGGAAACACCATATATTTT	CASSVESYDVISGNTIYF
TRBV20-1	14	NA	many	TRBJ2-7	TGCAGTGCACGAGGACATTCAGGGACCTACGAGCAGTACTTC	CSARGHSGTYEQYF
TRBV6-2/TRBV6-3	13	TRBD1	many	TRBJ1-5	TGTGCCAGCATGGAGACAGGGAATCAGCCCCAGCATTTT	CASMETGNQPQHF